This TCR beta chain emerged from a study of metastatic and nonmetastatic thyroid tumors. Thyroid surgery had not been preceded by any treatment in any patient. MiXCR was used by TCRdb to re-call the PCR reads. The data hold 60,000 or so clones, with roughly 30% observed a single time. The specimen sequenced was blood. This TCR was recovered from a female donor with papillary thyroid cancer or a benign thyroid nodule (not recorded which). Some clones in this sample may be carry-over from other donors' samples.

The CDR3 here is CASSMGQGTYEQYF. The CDR3, as DNA: TGTGCCAGCAGTATGGGACAGGGTACCTACGAGCAGTACTTC. The chain carries TRBV12-3 or TRBV12-4 and TRBJ2-7; 9 bases line up with TRBD1. The CDR3 sequence is 14 residues long. V was clipped by 5 bases and J by 2 bases; unmatched bases: 4.